The source of this T cell receptor (beta chain) is a study of beta chain features in type 1 diabetes. V was pared by 0 bases and J by 4 bases, with 12 bases between. The CDR3 spans 15 residues. Germline V gene data show CDR1 as MNHNS and CDR2 as SASEGT. Of the isolated RNA, all was reverse transcribed, and so the sequenced material was expressed TCRB transcripts. Method: immunoSEQ multiplex PCR; TCRdb's copy keeps in-frame clones and lacks some. Of 390,000 or so clones in the sample, around 13% were seen once. This TCR was recovered from a man aged 25 to 40 in good health. Sequencing was performed on naive CD4+ T cells from blood. The rearrangement joins TRBV6-1 to TRBJ2-5; no reliable D call. In nucleotides, the CDR3 is TGTGCCAGCAGTGAAGCGCTGGGCTCCCTAGAGACCCAGTACTTC. This codes for CASSEALGSLETQYF.